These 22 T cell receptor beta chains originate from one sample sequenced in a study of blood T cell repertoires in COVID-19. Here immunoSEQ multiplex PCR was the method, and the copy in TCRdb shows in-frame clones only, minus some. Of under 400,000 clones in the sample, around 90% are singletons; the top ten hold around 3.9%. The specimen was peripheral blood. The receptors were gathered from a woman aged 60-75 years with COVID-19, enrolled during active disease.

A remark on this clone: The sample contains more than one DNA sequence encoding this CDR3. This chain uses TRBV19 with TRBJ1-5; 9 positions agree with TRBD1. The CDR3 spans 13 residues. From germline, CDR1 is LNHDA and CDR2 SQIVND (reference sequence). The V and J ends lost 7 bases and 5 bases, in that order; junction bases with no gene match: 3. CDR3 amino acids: CASKDRGDQPQHF. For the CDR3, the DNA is TGTGCCAGTAAAGACAGGGGGGATCAGCCCCAGCATTTT.

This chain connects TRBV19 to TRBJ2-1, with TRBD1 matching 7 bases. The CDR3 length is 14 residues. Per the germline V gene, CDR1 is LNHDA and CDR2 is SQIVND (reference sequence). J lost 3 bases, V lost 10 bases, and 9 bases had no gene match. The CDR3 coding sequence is TGTGCCACTCCACGGACAGGAGTCTACAATGAGCAGTTCTTC. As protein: CATPRTGVYNEQFF.

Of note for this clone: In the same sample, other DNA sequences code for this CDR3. The CDR3 protein is CASSYRDRGYEQYF. Here the CDR3 DNA reads TGTGCCAGCAGTTACCGGGACAGGGGCTACGAGCAGTACTTC. The rearrangement links TRBV6-5 to TRBJ2-7, with 10 nucleotides matching TRBD1. After removal of 2 bases from V and 3 bases from J, the junction contained 1 base not matched to a gene. Germline lookup yields CDR1 MNHEY and CDR2 SVGAGI. The length of the CDR3 is 14 residues.

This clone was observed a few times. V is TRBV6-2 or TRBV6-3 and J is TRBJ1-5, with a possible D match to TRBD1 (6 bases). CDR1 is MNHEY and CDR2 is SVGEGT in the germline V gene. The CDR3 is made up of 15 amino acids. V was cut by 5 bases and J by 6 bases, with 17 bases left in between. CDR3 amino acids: CASSGTGKSGQPQHF. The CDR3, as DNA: TGTGCCAGCAGTGGCACAGGGAAAAGCGGTCAGCCCCAGCATTTT.

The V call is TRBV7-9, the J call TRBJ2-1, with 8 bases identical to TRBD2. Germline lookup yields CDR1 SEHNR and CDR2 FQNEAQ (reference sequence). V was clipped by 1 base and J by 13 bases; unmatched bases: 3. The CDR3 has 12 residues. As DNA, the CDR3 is TGTGCCAGCAGCTTAGTAGGGACTAGTCAGTTCTTC. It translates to CASSLVGTSQFF.

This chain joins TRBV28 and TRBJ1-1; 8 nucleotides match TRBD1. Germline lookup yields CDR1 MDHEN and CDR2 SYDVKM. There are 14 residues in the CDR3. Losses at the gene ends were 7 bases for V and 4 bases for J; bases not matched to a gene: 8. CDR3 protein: CASMTGEGVTEAFF. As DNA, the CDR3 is TGTGCCAGCATGACAGGGGAAGGAGTCACTGAAGCTTTCTTT.

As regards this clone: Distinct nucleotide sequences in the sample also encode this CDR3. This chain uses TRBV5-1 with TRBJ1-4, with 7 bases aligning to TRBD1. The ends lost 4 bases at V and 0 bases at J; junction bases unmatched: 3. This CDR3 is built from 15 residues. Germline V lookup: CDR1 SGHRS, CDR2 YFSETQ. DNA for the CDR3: TGCGCCAGCAGCCCTACAGGGGCAACTAATGAAAAACTGTTTTTT. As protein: CASSPTGATNEKLFF.

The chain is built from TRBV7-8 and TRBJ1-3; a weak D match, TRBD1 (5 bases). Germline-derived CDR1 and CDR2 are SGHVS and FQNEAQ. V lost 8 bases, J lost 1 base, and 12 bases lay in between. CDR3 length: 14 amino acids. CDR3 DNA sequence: TGTGCCAGCTCGGCAGGGCATTCTGGAAACACCATATATTTT. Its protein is CASSAGHSGNTIYF.

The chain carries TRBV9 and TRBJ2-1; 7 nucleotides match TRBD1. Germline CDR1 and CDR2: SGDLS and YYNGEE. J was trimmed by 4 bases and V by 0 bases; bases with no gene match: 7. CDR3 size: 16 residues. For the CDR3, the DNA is TGTGCCAGCAGCGTAGCCGGGACAGTTTCGTACAATGAGCAGTTCTTC. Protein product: CASSVAGTVSYNEQFF.

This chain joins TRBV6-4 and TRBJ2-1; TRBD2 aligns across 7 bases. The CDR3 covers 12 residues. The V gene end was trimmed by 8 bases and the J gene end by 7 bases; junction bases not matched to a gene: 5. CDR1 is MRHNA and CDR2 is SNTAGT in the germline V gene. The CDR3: CASDLGGNEQFF. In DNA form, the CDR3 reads TGTGCCAGCGATTTGGGGGGGAATGAGCAGTTCTTC.

CDR3 region: CASSPGTGREAFF. The CDR3 coding sequence is TGTGCCAGCAGTCCCGGGACAGGGAGAGAAGCTTTCTTT. The chain combines TRBV6-6 with TRBJ1-1; 9 nucleotides match TRBD1. V shed 5 bases and J 8 bases; nucleotides not matched to a gene: 6. The CDR3 loop spans 13 amino acids. Germline CDR1 and CDR2: MNHNY and SVGAGI (reference sequence).

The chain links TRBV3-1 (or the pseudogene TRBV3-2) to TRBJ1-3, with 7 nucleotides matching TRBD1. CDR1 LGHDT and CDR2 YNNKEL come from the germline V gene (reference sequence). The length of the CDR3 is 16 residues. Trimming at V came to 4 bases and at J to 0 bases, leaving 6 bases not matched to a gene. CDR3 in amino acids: CASSPWTGLSGNTIYF. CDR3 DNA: TGTGCCAGCAGCCCCTGGACAGGCCTCTCTGGAAACACCATATATTTT.

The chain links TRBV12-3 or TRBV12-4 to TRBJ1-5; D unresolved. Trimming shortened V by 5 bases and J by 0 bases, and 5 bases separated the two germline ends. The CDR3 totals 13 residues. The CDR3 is CASSPSSNQPQHF. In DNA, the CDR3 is TGTGCCAGCAGTCCTAGTAGCAATCAGCCCCAGCATTTT.

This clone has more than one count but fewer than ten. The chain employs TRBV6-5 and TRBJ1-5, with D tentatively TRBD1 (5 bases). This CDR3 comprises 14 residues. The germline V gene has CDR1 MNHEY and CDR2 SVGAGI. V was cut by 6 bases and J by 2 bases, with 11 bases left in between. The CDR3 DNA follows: TGTGCCAGCAGGGACGGGGGGGGCAATCAGCCCCAGCATTTT. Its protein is CASRDGGGNQPQHF.

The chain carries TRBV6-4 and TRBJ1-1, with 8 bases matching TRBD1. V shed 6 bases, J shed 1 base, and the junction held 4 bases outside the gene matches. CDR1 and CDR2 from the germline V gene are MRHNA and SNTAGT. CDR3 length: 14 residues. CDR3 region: CASRLDRGNTEAFF. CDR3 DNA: TGTGCCAGCAGACTCGACAGGGGGAACACTGAAGCTTTCTTT.

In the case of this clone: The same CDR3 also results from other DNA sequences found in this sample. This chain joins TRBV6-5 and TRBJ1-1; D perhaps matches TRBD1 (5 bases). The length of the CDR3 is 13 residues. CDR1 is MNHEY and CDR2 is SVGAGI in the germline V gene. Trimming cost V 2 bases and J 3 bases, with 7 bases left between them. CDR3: CASSYAGYTEAFF. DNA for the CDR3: TGTGCCAGCAGTTACGCAGGGTACACTGAAGCTTTCTTT.

CDR3 nucleotides: TGCGCCAGCAGCCCTAGCGGGGGTAACTGGGATACGCAGTATTTT. Protein: CASSPSGGNWDTQYF. The rearrangement links TRBV5-1 to TRBJ2-3; 10 nucleotides match TRBD2. Germline V gene lookup returns CDR1 SGHRS and CDR2 YFSETQ. The junction had 8 bases not matched to a gene; V was cut back by 4 bases and J by 6 bases. The CDR3 extends over 15 amino acids.

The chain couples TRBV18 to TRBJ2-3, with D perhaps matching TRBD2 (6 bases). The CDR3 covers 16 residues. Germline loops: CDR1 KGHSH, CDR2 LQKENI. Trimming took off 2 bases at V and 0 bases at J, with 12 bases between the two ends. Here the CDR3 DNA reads TGTGCCAGCTCACCAATACTAGCACTTAGCACAGATACGCAGTATTTT. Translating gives CASSPILALSTDTQYF. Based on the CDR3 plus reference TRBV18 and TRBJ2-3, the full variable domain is NAGVMQNPRHLVRRRGQEARLRCSPMKGHSHVYWYRQLPEEGLKFMVYLQKENIIDESGMPKERFSAEFPKEGPSILRIQQVVRGDSAAYFCASSPILALSTDTQYFGPGTRLTVL.

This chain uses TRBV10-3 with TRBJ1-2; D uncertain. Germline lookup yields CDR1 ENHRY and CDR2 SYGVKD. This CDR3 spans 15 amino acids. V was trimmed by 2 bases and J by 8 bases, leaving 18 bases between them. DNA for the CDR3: TGTGCCATCAGTGAGCGGTCAGGCCTACGGTGGGGCTACACCTTC. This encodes CAISERSGLRWGYTF.

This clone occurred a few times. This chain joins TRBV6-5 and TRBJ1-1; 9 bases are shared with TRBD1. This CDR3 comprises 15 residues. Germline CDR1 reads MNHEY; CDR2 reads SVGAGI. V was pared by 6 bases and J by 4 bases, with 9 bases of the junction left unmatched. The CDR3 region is CASRDLTGGFTEAFF. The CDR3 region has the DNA TGTGCCAGCAGGGACCTAACAGGGGGCTTCACTGAAGCTTTCTTT.

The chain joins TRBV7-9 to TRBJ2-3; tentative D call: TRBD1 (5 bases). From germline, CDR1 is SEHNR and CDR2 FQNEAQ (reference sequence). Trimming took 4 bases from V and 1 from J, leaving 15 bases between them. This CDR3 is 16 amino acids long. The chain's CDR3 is CASSSYRSRGTDTQYF. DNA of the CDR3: TGTGCCAGCAGCTCTTACCGGAGCAGGGGCACAGATACGCAGTATTTT.

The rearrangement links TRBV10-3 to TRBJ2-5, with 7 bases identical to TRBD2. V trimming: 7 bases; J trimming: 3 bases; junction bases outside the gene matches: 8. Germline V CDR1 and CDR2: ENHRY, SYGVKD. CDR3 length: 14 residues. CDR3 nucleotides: TGTGCCATCAAAACTGGACTAGGGGAAGAGACCCAGTACTTC. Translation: CAIKTGLGEETQYF.